The 21 T cell receptor beta chains listed next were all sequenced from one sample in a study of human T cells and chemical hapten exposure. Described time point: pre-sensitization, week 0. This sample's treatment: therapeutic diphenylcyclopropenone sensitization with weekly scalp DPC. TCRdb reanalysed the RACE reads using MiXCR and keeps one entry per CDR3 protein. Of 100,000 to 150,000 distinct CDR3 sequences detected, about 13% appear once; the ten largest clones hold about 3%. The sequenced sample was whole blood, obtained in connection with sensitization to the hapten diphenylcyclopropenone (DPC). The source of these receptors is a woman under 30 with alopecia areata. Some clones in this sample may be carry-over from other donors' samples.

This chain joins TRBV20-1 and TRBJ2-3; 8 bases match TRBD1. CDR1 and CDR2 from the germline V gene are DFQATT and SNEGSKA (reference sequence). The CDR3 covers 13 residues. V was pared by 5 bases and J by 3 bases, with 4 bases of the junction left unmatched. The CDR3 here is CSASGGSTDTQYF. For the CDR3, the DNA is TGCAGTGCTTCAGGGGGCTCGACAGATACGCAGTATTTT.

In its sample, this clonotype was seen a few times. V and J are TRBV4-2 and TRBJ1-5, with a tentative D call TRBD1 (5 bases). Germline lookup yields CDR1 LGHNA and CDR2 YNFKEQ. The CDR3 runs to 14 residues. Trimming removed 1 base from V and 16 bases from J, with 20 bases in between. In nucleotides, the CDR3 is TGTGCCAGCAGCCAAGGGGACCGGGACTCCCAAGCACATTTT. Protein sequence: CASSQGDRDSQAHF.

This clonotype was recorded at least ten times. The chain uses TRBV11-2 and TRBJ2-7, with TRBD1 matching 7 bases. Germline V gene data show CDR1 as SGHAT and CDR2 as FQNNGV. V shed 10 bases and J 2 bases; nucleotides not matched to a gene: 11. This CDR3 contains 14 residues. CDR3 nucleotide sequence: TGTGCCACCGCCGAGGACAGGTTGACCTACGAGCAGTACTTC. This encodes CATAEDRLTYEQYF. Combining the CDR3 with reference TRBV11-2 and TRBJ2-7 gives the whole variable domain EAGVAQSPRYKIIEKRQSVAFWCNPISGHATLYWYQQILGQGPKLLIQFQNNGVVDDSQLPKDRFSAERLKGVDSTLKIQPAKLEDSAVYLCATAEDRLTYEQYFGPGTRLTVT.

This clonotype was seen at least ten times. The chain links TRBV3-1 to TRBJ1-1, with TRBD1 as a possible D gene (5 bases). Germline CDR1 LGHDT, CDR2 YNNKEL (reference sequence). CDR3 length equals 13 residues. V lost 3 bases and J 5 bases, leaving 10 bases between the germline ends. CDR3 loop: CASSQAGQTEAFF. In DNA, the CDR3 is TGTGCCAGCAGCCAGGCAGGGCAAACTGAAGCTTTCTTT.

This clonotype showed up many times. The rearrangement uses TRBV12-5 and TRBJ2-1; D might be TRBD1 or TRBD2, each matching 5 bases. This CDR3 region has 15 residues. CDR1 LGHNT and CDR2 FRNRAP come from the germline V gene. V lost 1 base and J lost 4, with 11 bases in between. The CDR3 region has the DNA TGTGCTAGTGGTTTGGCCGGGACCGCATACAATGAGCAGTTCTTC. Translated, it gives CASGLAGTAYNEQFF.

This clonotype has a count of ten or more. J is TRBJ2-3 and V is TRBV2; D may match TRBD1 or TRBD2 (6 bases each). The CDR3 covers 15 residues. Trimming shortened V by 7 bases and J by 4 bases, and 18 bases separated the two germline ends. Germline loops: CDR1 SNHLY, CDR2 FYNNEI. DNA for the CDR3: TGTGCCAGCACTCTCCGGGTGGAGGGGGCAGATACGCAGTATTTT. This encodes CASTLRVEGADTQYF.

This chain links TRBV4-3 with TRBJ1-4; D is undetermined. Trimming cost V 0 bases and J 6 bases, with 8 bases left between them. In germline, CDR1 is LGHNA, CDR2 YSLEER. The CDR3 totals 14 residues. The CDR3 nucleotides read TGCGCCAGCAGCCAAGATCACGGGTATGAAAAACTGTTTTTT. It is translated as CASSQDHGYEKLFF.

In its sample, this clonotype was seen a few times. V gene TRBV3-1 combines with J gene TRBJ2-1; 9 bases are shared with TRBD2. V was pared by 4 bases and J by 11 bases, with 12 bases of the junction left unmatched. CDR1 LGHDT and CDR2 YNNKEL come from the germline V gene (reference sequence). The CDR3 spans 15 residues. The CDR3 sequence: CASSRSGGPSPKQFF. Here the CDR3 DNA reads TGTGCCAGCAGCCGTAGCGGGGGCCCATCTCCAAAGCAGTTCTTC.

This clonotype has ten or more counts. V is TRBV12-3 or TRBV12-4 and J is TRBJ2-3; 7 positions agree with TRBD2. With V trimmed by 5 bases and J by 2 bases, 10 bases remained unmatched. This CDR3 spans 16 amino acids. In DNA, the CDR3 is TGTGCCAGCAGTCGAACTAGCGAGCTCAACACAGATACGCAGTATTTT. Translated: CASSRTSELNTDTQYF.

The CDR3 DNA reads as TGTGCCAGCAGCTGGGGGACAGGGGCAAACAATGAGCAGTTCTTC. Translating it yields CASSWGTGANNEQFF. The chain joins TRBV5-5 to TRBJ2-1, with TRBD1 identical over 10 bases. This CDR3 has 15 amino acids. V shed 3 bases, J shed 5 bases, and the junction held 5 bases outside the gene matches. The germline gives CDR1 SGHKS, CDR2 YYEKEE (reference sequence). Full variable domain (missing parts from reference TRBV5-5 and TRBJ2-1): DAGVTQSPTHLIKTRGQQVTLRCSPISGHKSVSWYQQVLGQGPQFIFQYYEKEERGRGNFPDRFSARQFPNYSSELNVNALLLGDSALYLCASSWGTGANNEQFFGPGTRLTVL.

The chain joins TRBV11-2 to TRBJ2-7; 8 bases are shared with TRBD1. CDR3 size: 17 residues. The V and J ends lost 1 base and 3 bases, in that order; junction bases with no gene match: 11. The V gene's germline CDR1 is SGHAT and CDR2 FQNNGV. CDR3 region: CASSLAPDRGVLYEQYF. As DNA, the CDR3 is TGTGCCAGCAGCTTAGCGCCCGACAGGGGAGTCCTCTACGAGCAGTACTTC.

The chain is built from TRBV4-3 and TRBJ2-6; D ambiguous. CDR1 and CDR2 (germline): LGHNA, YSLEER. The CDR3 is 16 residues long. V lost 4 bases and J lost 2, with 12 bases in between. The CDR3 sequence: CASSLDWPAGANVLTF. In nucleotides, the CDR3 is TGCGCCAGCAGCCTCGATTGGCCGGCTGGGGCCAACGTCCTGACTTTC.

This clonotype came up a few times. The chain uses TRBV7-8 and TRBJ1-1; 10 bases line up with TRBD1. Germline trimming cut 0 bases from V and 4 bases from J; bases unmatched to any gene: 8. The CDR3 loop spans 17 amino acids. Germline-derived CDR1 and CDR2 are SGHVS and FQNEAQ. The CDR3 sequence is CASSLARTGGKVTEAFF. For the CDR3, the DNA is TGTGCCAGCAGCTTAGCTAGGACAGGGGGAAAGGTCACTGAAGCTTTCTTT.

This clonotype was counted at least ten times. The chain is built from TRBV7-6 and TRBJ2-3; TRBD1 matches at 8 bases. V shed 5 bases, J shed 0 bases, and the junction held 7 bases outside the gene matches. There are 16 residues in the CDR3. Germline V lookup: CDR1 SGHVS, CDR2 FNYEAQ. For the CDR3, the DNA is TGTGCCAGCAGCCCAGGGGGCGAGAGTAGCACAGATACGCAGTATTTT. Protein: CASSPGGESSTDTQYF.

A few counts support this clonotype. The V gene is TRBV4-3, the J gene TRBJ1-1; D is undetermined. This CDR3 is built from 14 residues. Germline loops: CDR1 LGHNA, CDR2 YSLEER. The germline V and J ends were trimmed by 3 bases and 3 bases, with 11 bases remaining between them. The CDR3 region is CASSQKGAYTEAFF. The CDR3 nucleotides read TGCGCCAGCAGCCAGAAAGGCGCTTACACTGAAGCTTTCTTT.

This clonotype was recorded a few times. The chain couples TRBV29-1 to TRBJ2-1, with TRBD1 matching over 8 bases. Germline V gene sequence: CDR1 SQVTM, CDR2 ANQGSEA. This CDR3 has 14 residues. V gave up 7 bases and J gave up 4 bases; unmatched junction bases: 9. The CDR3 region has the DNA TGCAGCGGTACCGGGACAGGAGCGTACAATGAGCAGTTCTTC. Protein product: CSGTGTGAYNEQFF.

The V and J genes are TRBV28 and TRBJ2-3; TRBD2 agrees at 7 bases. The length of the CDR3 is 19 residues. The germline gives CDR1 MDHEN, CDR2 SYDVKM. Unmatched junction bases numbered 21, after V lost 7 bases and J lost 2 bases. In DNA form, the CDR3 reads TGTGCCAGCACTTCCCCCCTCGGCGGGAGCACTCTCCCCACAGATACGCAGTATTTT. Translated, it gives CASTSPLGGSTLPTDTQYF.

V gene TRBV18 combines with J gene TRBJ1-1; no clear D. The CDR3 consists of 15 residues. Looked up from germline, CDR1 is KGHSH and CDR2 is LQKENI. V lost 2 bases to trimming and J lost 6 bases, with 16 bases between them. The CDR3 region is CASSPLESRIAEAFF. CDR3 nucleotide sequence: TGTGCCAGCTCACCATTGGAAAGTCGAATCGCTGAAGCTTTCTTT.

This clonotype has just a few counts. V and J are TRBV12-3 or TRBV12-4 and TRBJ2-2; D is unresolved. This CDR3 spans 16 amino acids. Trimming removed 1 base at V and 1 base at J, with 10 bases between. The CDR3 nucleotides are TGTGCCAGCAGTTTAGAAAGGCAGCTGAACACCGGGGAGCTGTTTTTT. Protein: CASSLERQLNTGELFF.

This clonotype was recorded a few times. The chain employs TRBV11-2 and TRBJ2-5; D is undetermined. Germline V gene sequence: CDR1 SGHAT, CDR2 FQNNGV. V was trimmed by 2 bases and J by 3 bases, leaving 10 bases between them. This CDR3 contains 14 residues. CDR3 loop: CASSLNSLEETQYF. CDR3 sequence (DNA): TGTGCCAGCAGCTTAAACAGTCTTGAAGAGACCCAGTACTTC.

This clonotype was counted only a few times. The chain links TRBV7-9 to TRBJ2-7; 8 bases are a match to TRBD1. CDR3 length: 16 amino acids. Trimming at V came to 4 bases and at J to 4 bases, leaving 12 bases not matched to a gene. CDR1 and CDR2 (germline): SEHNR, FQNEAQ (reference sequence). In DNA form, the CDR3 reads TGTGCCAGCAGCTCCACGCAGGGGGCGAAGTCTTACGAGCAGTACTTC. It encodes CASSSTQGAKSYEQYF.